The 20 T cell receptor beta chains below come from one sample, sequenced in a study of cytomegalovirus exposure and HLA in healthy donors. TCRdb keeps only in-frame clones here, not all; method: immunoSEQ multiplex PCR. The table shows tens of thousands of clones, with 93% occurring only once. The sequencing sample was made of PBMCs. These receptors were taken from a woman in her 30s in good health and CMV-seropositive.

CDR3 nucleotides: TGCGCCAGCTCCAAGTGGGCCGAAAATGAAAAACTGTTTTTT. Encoded protein: CASSKWAENEKLFF. This chain connects TRBV4-3 to TRBJ1-4; no clear D. Germline values: CDR1 LGHNA, CDR2 YSLEER. This CDR3 is 14 amino acids long. V shed 8 bases and J shed 5 bases, with 15 bases lying between them.

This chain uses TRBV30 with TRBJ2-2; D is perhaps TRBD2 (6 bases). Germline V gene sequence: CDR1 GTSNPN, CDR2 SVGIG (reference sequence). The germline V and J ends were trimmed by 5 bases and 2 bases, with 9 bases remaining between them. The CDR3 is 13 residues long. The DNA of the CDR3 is TGTGCCTGGGGAGGGATAAACACCGGGGAGCTGTTTTTT. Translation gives CAWGGINTGELFF.

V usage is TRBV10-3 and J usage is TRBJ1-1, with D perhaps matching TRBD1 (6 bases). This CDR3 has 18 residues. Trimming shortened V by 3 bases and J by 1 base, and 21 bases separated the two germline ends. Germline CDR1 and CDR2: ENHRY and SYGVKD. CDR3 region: CAISDFYRDGGSNTEAFF. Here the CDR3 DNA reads TGTGCCATCAGTGATTTCTATAGAGATGGGGGCTCGAACACTGAAGCTTTCTTT.

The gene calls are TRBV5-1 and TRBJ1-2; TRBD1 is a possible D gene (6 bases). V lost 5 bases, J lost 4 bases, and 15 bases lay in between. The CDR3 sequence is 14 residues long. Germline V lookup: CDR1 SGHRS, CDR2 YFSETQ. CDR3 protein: CASRGDMLGYGYTF. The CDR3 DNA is TGCGCCAGCAGGGGGGACATGCTTGGCTATGGCTACACCTTC.

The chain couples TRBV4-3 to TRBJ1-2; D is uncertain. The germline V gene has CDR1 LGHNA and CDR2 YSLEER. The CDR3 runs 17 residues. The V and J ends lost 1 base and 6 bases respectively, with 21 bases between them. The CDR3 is CASSQGFPGAEFDGYTF. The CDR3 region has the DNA TGCGCCAGCAGCCAAGGTTTTCCGGGAGCCGAATTTGATGGCTACACCTTC.

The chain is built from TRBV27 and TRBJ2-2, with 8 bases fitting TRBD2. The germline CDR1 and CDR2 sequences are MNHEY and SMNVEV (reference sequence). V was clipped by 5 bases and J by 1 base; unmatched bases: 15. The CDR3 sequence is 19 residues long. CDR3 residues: CASSPLTSGPFKNTGELFF. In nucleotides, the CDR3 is TGTGCCAGCAGTCCGCTCACTAGCGGCCCATTTAAGAACACCGGGGAGCTGTTTTTT.

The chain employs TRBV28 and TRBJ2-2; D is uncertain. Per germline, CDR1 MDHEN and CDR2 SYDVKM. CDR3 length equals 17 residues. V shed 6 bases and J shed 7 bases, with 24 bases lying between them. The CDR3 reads CASSLLPPGSLDGELFF. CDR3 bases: TGTGCCAGCAGCCTTCTGCCCCCCGGGTCCCTGGACGGGGAGCTGTTTTTT.

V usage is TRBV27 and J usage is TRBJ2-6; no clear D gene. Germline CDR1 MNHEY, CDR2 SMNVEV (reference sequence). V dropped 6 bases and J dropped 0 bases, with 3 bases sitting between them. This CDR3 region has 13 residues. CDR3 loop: CASSFSGANVLTF. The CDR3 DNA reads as TGTGCCAGCAGCTTCTCTGGGGCCAACGTCCTGACTTTC. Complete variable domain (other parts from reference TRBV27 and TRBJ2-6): EAQVTQNPRYLITVTGKKLTVTCSQNMNHEYMSWYRQDPGLGLRQIYYSMNVEVTDKGDVPEGYKVSRKEKRNFPLILESPSPNQTSLYFCASSFSGANVLTFGAGSRLTVL.

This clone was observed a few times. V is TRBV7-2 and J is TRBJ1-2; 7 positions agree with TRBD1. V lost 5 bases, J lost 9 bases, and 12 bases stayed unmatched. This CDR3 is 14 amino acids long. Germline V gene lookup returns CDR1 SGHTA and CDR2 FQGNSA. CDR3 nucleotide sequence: TGTGCCAGCAGCGCAACACACAGGGGCGAGCGCTACACCTTC. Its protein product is CASSATHRGERYTF.

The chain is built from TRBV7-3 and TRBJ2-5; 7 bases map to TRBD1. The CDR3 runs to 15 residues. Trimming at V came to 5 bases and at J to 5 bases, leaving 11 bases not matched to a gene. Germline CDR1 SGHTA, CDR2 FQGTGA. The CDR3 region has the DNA TGTGCCAGCAGCCGCGAAACGACAGGGTGGGAGACCCAGTACTTC. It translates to CASSRETTGWETQYF.

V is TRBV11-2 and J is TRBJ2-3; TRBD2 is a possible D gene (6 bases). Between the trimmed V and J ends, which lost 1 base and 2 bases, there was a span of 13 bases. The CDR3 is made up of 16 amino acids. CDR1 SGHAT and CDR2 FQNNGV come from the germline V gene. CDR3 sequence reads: CASSLGGSGYTDTQYF. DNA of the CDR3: TGTGCCAGCAGCTTAGGGGGTAGCGGATACACAGATACGCAGTATTTT.

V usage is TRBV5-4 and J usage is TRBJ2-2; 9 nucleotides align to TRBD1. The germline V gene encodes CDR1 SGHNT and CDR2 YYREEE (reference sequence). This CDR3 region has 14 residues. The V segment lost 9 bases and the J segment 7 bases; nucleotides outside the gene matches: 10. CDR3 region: CATTQQGAGGELFF. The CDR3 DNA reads TGTGCCACCACCCAACAGGGGGCTGGCGGGGAGCTGTTTTTT.

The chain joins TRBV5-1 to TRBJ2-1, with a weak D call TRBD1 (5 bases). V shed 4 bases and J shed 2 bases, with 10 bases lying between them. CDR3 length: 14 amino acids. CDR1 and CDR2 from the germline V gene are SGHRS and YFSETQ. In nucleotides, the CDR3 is TGCGCCAGCAGCCCGTCGACAGCCTACAATGAGCAGTTCTTC. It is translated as CASSPSTAYNEQFF.

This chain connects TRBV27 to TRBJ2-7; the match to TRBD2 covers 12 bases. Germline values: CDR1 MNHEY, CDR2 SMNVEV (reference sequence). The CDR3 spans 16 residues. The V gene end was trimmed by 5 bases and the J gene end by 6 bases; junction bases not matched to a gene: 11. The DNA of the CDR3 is TGTGCCAGCAGTCACGACCGACTAGCGGGAGAGCTCGAGCAGTACTTC. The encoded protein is CASSHDRLAGELEQYF.

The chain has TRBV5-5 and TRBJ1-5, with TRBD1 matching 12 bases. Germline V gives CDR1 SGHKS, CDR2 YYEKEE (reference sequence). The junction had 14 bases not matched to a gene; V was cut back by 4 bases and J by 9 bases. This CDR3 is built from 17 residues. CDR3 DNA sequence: TGTGCCAGCAGCAGAAAGGGACAGGGGGCCAGGGATTGGCCCCAGCATTTT. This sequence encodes CASSRKGQGARDWPQHF. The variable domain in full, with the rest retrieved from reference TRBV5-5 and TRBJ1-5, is DAGVTQSPTHLIKTRGQQVTLRCSPISGHKSVSWYQQVLGQGPQFIFQYYEKEERGRGNFPDRFSARQFPNYSSELNVNALLLGDSALYLCASSRKGQGARDWPQHFGDGTRLSIL.

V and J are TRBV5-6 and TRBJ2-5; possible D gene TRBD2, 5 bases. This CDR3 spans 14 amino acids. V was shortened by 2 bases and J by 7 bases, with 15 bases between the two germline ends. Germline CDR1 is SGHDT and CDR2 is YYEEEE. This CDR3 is CASSLGSAGATQYF. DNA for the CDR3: TGTGCCAGCAGCTTAGGCTCGGCGGGTGCGACCCAGTACTTC.

The CDR3 DNA sequence: TGTGCCTGGACCGGGCGAGGGGGCCACTACTTC. As protein: CAWTGRGGHYF. This chain connects TRBV30 to TRBJ2-5; TRBD1 matches 7 bases. CDR1 GTSNPN and CDR2 SVGIG come from the germline V gene (reference sequence). CDR3 size: 11 residues. V shed 4 bases, J shed 14 bases, and the junction held 10 bases outside the gene matches.

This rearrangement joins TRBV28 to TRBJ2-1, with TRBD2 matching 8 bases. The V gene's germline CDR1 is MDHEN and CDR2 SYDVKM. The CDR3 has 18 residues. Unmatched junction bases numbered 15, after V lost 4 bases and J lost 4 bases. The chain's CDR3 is CASSSLWVAGMGYNEQFF. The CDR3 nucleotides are TGTGCCAGCAGTTCACTCTGGGTAGCGGGAATGGGGTACAATGAGCAGTTCTTC.

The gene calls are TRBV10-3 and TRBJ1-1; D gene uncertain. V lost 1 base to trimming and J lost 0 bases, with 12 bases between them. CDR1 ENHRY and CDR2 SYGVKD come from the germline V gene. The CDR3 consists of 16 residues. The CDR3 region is CAISEFGKGLNTEAFF. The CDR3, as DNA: TGTGCCATCAGTGAGTTCGGGAAGGGCCTGAACACTGAAGCTTTCTTT.

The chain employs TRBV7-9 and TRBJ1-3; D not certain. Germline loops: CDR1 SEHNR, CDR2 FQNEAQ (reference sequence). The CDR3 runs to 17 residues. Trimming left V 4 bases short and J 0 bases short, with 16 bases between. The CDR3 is CASSSLGGTSSGNTIYF. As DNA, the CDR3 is TGTGCCAGCAGCTCCCTGGGTGGCACTAGCTCTGGAAACACCATATATTTT.